Following are 3 T cell receptor beta chains from one sample sequenced in a study of CXCR3-negative and CXCR3-positive naive CD8 T cells. Through 5' RACE with UMI labels, the TRB cDNA libraries were prepared. TCRdb reprocessed the 5' RACE reads, with one entry per CDR3 protein and no DNA. The sample totals tens of thousands of distinct CDR3 sequences; its top ten clones hold more than 8.5%. The sample taken for sequencing was memory CD8+ T cells from blood. The source of these receptors is a human donor in good health. Some clones in this sample may be carry-over from other donors' samples.

The chain carries TRBV29-1 and TRBJ2-7; TCRdb's assignment of TRBD2 cannot be checked, as there is no DNA. Germline CDR1 is SQVTM and CDR2 is ANQGSEA. CDR3 size: 11 residues. The CDR3 spells CSAVVDYEQYF.

The chain combines TRBV6-2 or TRBV6-3 with TRBJ2-1; TCRdb lists TRBD2, though no DNA is available to test this call. The CDR3 sequence is 17 residues long. In germline, CDR1 is MNHEY, CDR2 SVGEGT. The CDR3 region is CASSYSYAGGPVGEQFF.

V gene TRBV6-2 or TRBV6-3 combines with J gene TRBJ2-1; TCRdb gives TRBD2 as the D gene, but with no DNA this cannot be confirmed. There are 13 residues in the CDR3. Germline V gene data show CDR1 as MNHEY and CDR2 as SVGEGT. The CDR3: CASRVSEYNEQFF.